The source of this T cell receptor (beta chain) is a study of regulatory T cells in long-lasting Graves disease. Broader study findings: Persistent disease preferred TRBV28, TRBJ1-2 and TRBJ2-5. Less diverse TCR repertoires were seen in persistent Graves' patients than in newly diagnosed ones.

The CDR3 extends over 14 amino acids. Germline assignment: CDR1 SGHAT and CDR2 FQNNGV. J gave up 4 bases and V 3 bases, and 4 bases lay outside the gene matches. For TCR beta, libraries came from iRepertoire HTBI primers and Arm-PCR of CDR3 regions. TCRdb independently ran MiXCR on the multiplex PCR reads; one entry per CDR3 protein. The table lists about 310,000 distinct CDR3 sequences, around a fifth of them singletons. For this clonotype: The antigen is undetermined.

The time point is: persistent/refractory GD, antithyroid drugs over 5 years with positive TRAb. Extracted PBMC RNA gave rise to the TCR library. Guidelines of the American Thyroid Association were used to diagnose Graves' disease. Here the sequenced sample was peripheral blood mononuclear cells (PBMCs), taken when the disease was refractory, from a patient treated with antithyroid drugs. This TCR was recovered from a female donor with Graves disease. V gene TRBV11-2 combines with J gene TRBJ1-2; 8 bases fit TRBD1. Written as DNA, the CDR3 is TGTGCCAGCAGCTTTTCCGGGACAGGCTATGGCTACACCTTC. Amino acid sequence: CASSFSGTGYGYTF. The full variable domain, completed using reference TRBV11-2 and TRBJ1-2, is EAGVAQSPRYKIIEKRQSVAFWCNPISGHATLYWYQQILGQGPKLLIQFQNNGVVDDSQLPKDRFSAERLKGVDSTLKIQPAKLEDSAVYLCASSFSGTGYGYTFGSGTRLTVV.